Given below is one TCR beta chain in context. CDR1 SGHRS and CDR2 YFSETQ come from the germline V gene. The CDR3 is 15 residues long. The germline V and J ends were trimmed by 0 bases and 0 bases, with 8 bases remaining between them. The repertoire was sequenced with immunoSEQ multiplex PCR; TCRdb's copy has only in-frame clones and lacks some. This table holds about 46,000 clones, over 80% found once. This record comes from a study of blood T cell repertoires in COVID-19. The source is a man aged 45-65 years with acute or convalescent COVID-19. The genes are TRBV5-1 and TRBJ2-3, with unresolved D. Sequencing was performed on peripheral blood. The CDR3 region is CASSLVDSSTDTQYF. The CDR3 coding sequence is TGCGCCAGCAGCTTGGTAGACTCTAGCACAGATACGCAGTATTTT.